This T cell receptor beta chain was captured by sequencing in a study of beta chain features in type 1 diabetes. Background on the study: The study found patients and healthy donors alike in age, gender and cell yields.

General observations from the study: In every one of the four CD4+ subsets, TCRB CDR3s were moderately but significantly shorter in Type 1 diabetes patients.

The authors reverse transcribed all of the isolated RNA, so sequencing captured expressed TCRB transcripts. Sequencing was performed with immunoSEQ multiplex PCR; in TCRdb, only in-frame clones are kept and a portion is missing. The sample lists approximately 58,000 clones, 63% occurring once. With regard to this clone: The antigen is undetermined.

The receptor's source is a young woman with type 1 diabetes. The sample comprised stem cell memory CD4+ T cells from blood.

CDR3: CASSLDSLSSGNTIYF. In DNA form, the CDR3 reads TGCGCCAGCAGCCTGGACAGTTTGAGCTCTGGAAACACCATATATTTT. The V gene is TRBV5-1, the J gene TRBJ1-3, with D possibly TRBD1 on 6 matching bases. This CDR3 has 16 amino acids. Per the germline V gene, CDR1 is SGHRS and CDR2 is YFSETQ. Trimming shortened V by 4 bases and J by 0 bases, and 14 bases separated the two germline ends.